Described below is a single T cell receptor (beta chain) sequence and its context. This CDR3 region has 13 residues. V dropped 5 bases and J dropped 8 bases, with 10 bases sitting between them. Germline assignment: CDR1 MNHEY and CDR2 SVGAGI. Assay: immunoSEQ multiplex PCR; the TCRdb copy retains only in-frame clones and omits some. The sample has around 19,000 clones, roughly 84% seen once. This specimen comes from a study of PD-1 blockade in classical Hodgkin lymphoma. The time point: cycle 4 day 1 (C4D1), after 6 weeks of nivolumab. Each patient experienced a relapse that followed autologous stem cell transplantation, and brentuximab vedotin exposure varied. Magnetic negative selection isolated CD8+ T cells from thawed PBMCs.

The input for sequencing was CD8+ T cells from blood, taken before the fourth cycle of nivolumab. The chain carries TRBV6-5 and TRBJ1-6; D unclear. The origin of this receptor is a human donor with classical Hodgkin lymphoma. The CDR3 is CASSGRTDSPLHF. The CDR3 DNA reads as TGTGCCAGCAGTGGACGGACGGATTCACCCCTCCACTTT.